This TCR beta chain was recorded in a study of beta chain features in type 1 diabetes. A few counts support this clone. The target antigen is unknown. V lost 5 bases to trimming and J lost 9 bases, with 17 bases between them. This CDR3 is built from 14 residues. The germline CDR1 and CDR2 sequences are MGHDK and SYGVNS. Overall study findings and caveats: Patients showed naive, central memory and Treg TCRB repertoires that appeared more similar than those of healthy donors. Type 1 diabetes patients had moderately but significantly shorter TCRB CDR3s in all four CD4+ subsets. A potential PCR bias toward shorter templates would be equal in patient and control samples. Reads derived from cDNA could over-represent cells showing high TCR expression.

The isolated RNA, all of it, was reverse transcribed, so expressed TCRB transcripts were what got sequenced. The data were produced by immunoSEQ multiplex PCR, yet TCRdb's version contains in-frame clones alone and is incomplete. The table records 150,000 or so clones, 9.2% of them present only once. The receptor was derived from a man between 18 and 35 years old in good health. The sample comprised central memory CD4+ T cells from blood. This sequence joins TRBV25-1 and TRBJ2-1; perhaps TRBD2 as D (6 bases). The CDR3 region is CASSNDLALGEQFF. Here the CDR3 DNA reads TGTGCCAGCAGTAACGACCTAGCGCTAGGTGAGCAGTTCTTC.